One and the same sample provided the 4 T cell receptor beta chains below, sequenced in a study of T cells in Graves' hyperthyroidism and ophthalmopathy. TCR beta CDR3 sequences were amplified from RNA transcripts. HTBI primers were the set used in a first-round RT-PCR of the TCR CDR3. TCRdb re-called the multiplex PCR reads with MiXCR, one entry per CDR3 protein. The table has 450,000 to 500,000 distinct CDR3 sequences, about 20% seen once. The sequenced material came from blood. These TCRs come from a woman in her seventies with Graves' ophthalmopathy.

The chain uses TRBV12-3 or TRBV12-4 and TRBJ2-5; no clear D. The CDR3 totals 15 residues. The V gene lost 2 bases and the J gene lost 4 bases, with 14 bases spanning the gap. The CDR3 DNA reads TGTGCCAGCAGTTTACTTGGGCCCATCAGAGAGACCCAGTACTTC. Protein sequence: CASSLLGPIRETQYF.

This clonotype was found many times. The chain uses TRBV12-3 or TRBV12-4 and TRBJ2-5; 9 bases map to TRBD2. CDR3 length equals 16 residues. After removal of 4 bases from V and 2 bases from J, the junction contained 8 bases not matched to a gene. The CDR3 nucleotides are TGTGCCAGCAGTTCGAGAGCGGGAGGTCGACAAGAGACCCAGTACTTC. It encodes CASSSRAGGRQETQYF.

The rearrangement joins TRBV20-1 to TRBJ2-3; 9 bases line up with TRBD2. Trimming cost V 5 bases and J 7 bases; bases outside gene matches: 13. CDR3 length: 15 amino acids. Germline lookup yields CDR1 DFQATT and CDR2 SNEGSKA (reference sequence). The CDR3 region is CSAGLAIIRRYTQYF. The CDR3 DNA is TGCAGTGCTGGACTAGCGATAATTCGGCGATATACGCAGTATTTT.

This clonotype was detected many times. This chain links TRBV7-9 with TRBJ2-1; 15 nucleotides align to TRBD2. Unmatched junction bases numbered 7, after V lost 2 bases and J lost 2 bases. The CDR3 extends over 19 amino acids. Germline V gene lookup returns CDR1 SEHNR and CDR2 FQNEAQ (reference sequence). This chain's CDR3 is CASSLFRTSGRDAYNEQFF. The CDR3 DNA sequence: TGTGCCAGCAGCTTATTCCGGACTAGCGGGAGGGACGCCTACAATGAGCAGTTCTTC. Complete variable domain (other parts from reference TRBV7-9 and TRBJ2-1): DTGVSQNPRHKITKRGQNVTFRCDPISEHNRLYWYRQTLGQGPEFLTYFQNEAQLEKSRLLSDRFSAERPKGSFSTLEIQRTEQGDSAMYLCASSLFRTSGRDAYNEQFFGPGTRLTVL.